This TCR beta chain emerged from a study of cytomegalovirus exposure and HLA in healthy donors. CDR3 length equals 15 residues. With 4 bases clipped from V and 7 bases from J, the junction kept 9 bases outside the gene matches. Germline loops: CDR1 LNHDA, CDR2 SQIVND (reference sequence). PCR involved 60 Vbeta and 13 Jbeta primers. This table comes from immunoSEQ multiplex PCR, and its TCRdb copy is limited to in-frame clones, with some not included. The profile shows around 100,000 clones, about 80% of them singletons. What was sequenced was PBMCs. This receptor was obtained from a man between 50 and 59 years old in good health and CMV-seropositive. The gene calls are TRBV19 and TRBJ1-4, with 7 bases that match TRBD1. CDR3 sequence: CASSTTGPLLEKLFF. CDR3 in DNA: TGTGCCAGTAGTACGACAGGGCCTCTCCTTGAAAAACTGTTTTTT.